Listed here are 13 T cell receptor beta chains from one sample, sequenced in a study of T cells after yellow fever vaccination. MiXCR, applied by TCRdb to the 5' RACE reads, yields one record per CDR3 protein. Of more than 45,000 distinct CDR3 sequences listed, about 5.6% are singletons. This specimen consisted of PBMCs, either bulk or a sorted T-cell subset (CD4+, CD8+, memory, or dextramer-sorted; not recorded which), obtained on the day of the yellow fever booster vaccination. These receptors were collected from a man aged 18 to 29 who received the YFV17D yellow fever vaccine.

This clonotype was counted at least ten times. J is TRBJ1-5 and V is TRBV7-9; no clear D gene. CDR1 is SEHNR and CDR2 is FQNEAQ in the germline V gene (reference sequence). The CDR3 consists of 17 residues. The V end was cut by 3 bases, the J end by 1 base, with 16 bases between. CDR3 residues: CASSLGSGFGSNQPQHF. Written as DNA, the CDR3 is TGTGCCAGCAGCTTGGGGTCCGGGTTTGGGAGCAATCAGCCCCAGCATTTT.

The chain carries TRBV12-3 or TRBV12-4 and TRBJ2-1; D not certain. The V and J ends lost 1 base and 1 base respectively, with 8 bases between them. The CDR3 consists of 15 residues. The CDR3 is CASSLERRSYNEQFF. CDR3 coding DNA: TGTGCCAGCAGTTTAGAGAGAAGGTCCTACAATGAGCAGTTCTTC.

This clonotype showed up just a few times. The V call is TRBV4-1, the J call TRBJ1-1; D gene unclear. The ends were cut back, 1 base at V and 3 bases at J, with 9 bases in the middle. The CDR3 has 14 amino acids. Per the germline V gene, CDR1 is MGHRA and CDR2 is YSYEKL. In DNA, the CDR3 is TGCGCCAGCAGCCAAGCGATCGCGGACACTGAAGCTTTCTTT. Translating it yields CASSQAIADTEAFF.

The sample holds many counts of this clonotype. The DNA for the CDR3 is TGCAGCGTTCTGACTTATACAGGGTTCGGCTACACCTTC. Encoded protein: CSVLTYTGFGYTF. This rearrangement joins TRBV29-1 to TRBJ1-2, with D possibly TRBD1 on 6 matching bases. This CDR3 is 13 amino acids long. V lost 5 bases and J 8 bases, leaving 18 bases between the germline ends. Germline assignment: CDR1 SQVTM and CDR2 ANQGSEA.

This clonotype showed up many times. This chain connects TRBV7-9 to TRBJ2-3; 7 positions match TRBD2. Germline CDR1 and CDR2: SEHNR and FQNEAQ (reference sequence). This CDR3 comprises 16 residues. With 1 base clipped from V and 2 bases from J, the junction kept 6 bases outside the gene matches. CDR3 DNA sequence: TGTGCCAGCAGCTTAGTTCGGACTAGAACCACAGATACGCAGTATTTT. This gives the protein CASSLVRTRTTDTQYF.

This chain joins TRBV7-8 and TRBJ2-7; the D gene is possibly TRBD2 (5 bases). Trimming cost V 5 bases and J 2 bases, with 16 bases left between them. The CDR3 contains 15 residues. From germline, CDR1 is SGHVS and CDR2 FQNEAQ. CDR3 in amino acids: CASSLERVRAYEQYF. The CDR3 DNA is TGTGCCAGCAGCCTGGAGAGGGTTCGGGCCTACGAGCAGTACTTC.

This clonotype was found a few times. The V call is TRBV5-1, the J call TRBJ1-4; no definite D call. The CDR3 totals 14 residues. Between the trimmed V and J ends, which lost 4 bases and 1 base, there was a span of 8 bases. CDR1 and CDR2 (germline): SGHRS, YFSETQ. CDR3 nucleotides: TGCGCCAGCAGCCCTCGGGGAACTAATGAAAAACTGTTTTTT. Residues: CASSPRGTNEKLFF.

The chain uses TRBV5-1 and TRBJ2-3; D may be TRBD2 (6 bases). CDR3 size: 14 residues. V was shortened by 2 bases and J by 6 bases, with 13 bases between the two germline ends. Germline V gene data show CDR1 as SGHRS and CDR2 as YFSETQ. The CDR3 DNA reads as TGCGCCAGCAGCTTTGGCAGGGAGGCGGATACGCAGTATTTT. Its translation: CASSFGREADTQYF.

This clonotype has more than one count but fewer than ten. The chain links TRBV12-3 or TRBV12-4 to TRBJ1-5; tentative D call: TRBD1 (5 bases). Trimming left V 5 bases short and J 0 bases short, with 5 bases between. The CDR3 is made up of 13 amino acids. CDR3 DNA: TGTGCCAGCAGTGGGGCTAGCAATCAGCCCCAGCATTTT. Protein: CASSGASNQPQHF.

This clonotype was recorded many times. The J gene is TRBJ1-1, the V gene TRBV4-3, with D perhaps matching TRBD1 (5 bases). This CDR3 has 14 amino acids. The germline V gene encodes CDR1 LGHNA and CDR2 YSLEER. V lost 0 bases, J lost 5 bases, and 10 bases lay in between. CDR3 DNA sequence: TGCGCCAGCAGCCAAGACGCAGGGTGGACTGAAGCTTTCTTT. This codes for CASSQDAGWTEAFF.

This clonotype was seen more than once but under ten times. The chain joins TRBV6-5 to TRBJ1-2, with D unclear. Trimming left V 0 bases short and J 0 bases short, with 5 bases between. From germline, CDR1 is MNHEY and CDR2 SVGAGI. The CDR3 contains 14 residues. The CDR3: CASSYSAANYGYTF. The CDR3, as DNA: TGTGCCAGCAGTTACTCGGCTGCTAACTATGGCTACACCTTC.

This clonotype occurred a few times. Here the CDR3 DNA reads TGTGCCAGCAGCTTAACGGGGGGACAGGGTGAGACCCAGTACTTC. Amino acid sequence: CASSLTGGQGETQYF. The chain combines TRBV7-3 with TRBJ2-5, with 9 bases lining up with TRBD1. V shed 0 bases and J 5 bases; nucleotides not matched to a gene: 4. The germline V gene encodes CDR1 SGHTA and CDR2 FQGTGA. This CDR3 has 15 residues. Supplemented by reference TRBV7-3 and TRBJ2-5, the full variable domain reads GAGVSQTPSNKVTEKGKYVELRCDPISGHTALYWYRQSLGQGPEFLIYFQGTGAADDSGLPNDRFFAVRPEGSVSTLKIQRTERGDSAVYLCASSLTGGQGETQYFGPGTRLLVL.

The rearrangement joins TRBV29-1 to TRBJ1-4; the D is unclear. Germline-derived CDR1 and CDR2 are SQVTM and ANQGSEA. The CDR3 has 13 amino acids. The V and J ends lost 3 bases and 5 bases respectively, with 10 bases between them. The CDR3 reads CSVEWENNEKLFF. The DNA of the CDR3 is TGCAGCGTTGAGTGGGAGAACAATGAAAAACTGTTTTTT.